This passage covers 17 T cell receptor beta chains from one sample sequenced in a study of Ad26.COV2.S vaccination and SARS-CoV-2 variants. This table comes from immunoSEQ multiplex PCR, and its TCRdb copy is limited to in-frame clones, with some not included. The table shows 380,000 or so clones, with about 88% occurring only once. Treatment reported: about 20 received Ad26.COV2.S at low or high dose, single or two shots; 5 received placebo; per-sample allocation not given. Samples analyzed were those drawn on day 63 after the first vaccine or placebo injection. Sequencing was performed on peripheral blood, taken in a trial of Ad26.COV2.S vaccine versus placebo. These receptors originate from a person between 18 and 59 years old who received the Ad26.COV2.S COVID-19 vaccine or a placebo.

V usage is TRBV28 and J usage is TRBJ2-2; no firm D call. The CDR3 is made up of 13 amino acids. The V gene lost 6 bases and the J gene lost 5 bases, with 10 bases spanning the gap. Germline V CDR1 and CDR2: MDHEN, SYDVKM. The CDR3 DNA reads TGTGCCAGCAGCACCCAGGCGACCGGGGAGCTGTTTTTT. This translates into CASSTQATGELFF.

This clone was counted once. The chain combines TRBV7-8 with TRBJ1-2; TRBD1 might be the D (6 bases). The CDR3 runs to 16 residues. The ends were cut back, 5 bases at V and 0 bases at J, with 16 bases in the middle. The V gene's germline CDR1 is SGHVS and CDR2 FQNEAQ. The CDR3: CASSRGGQSANYGYTF. The CDR3 bases are TGTGCCAGCAGCCGTGGGGGGCAATCAGCTAACTATGGCTACACCTTC.

The V and J genes are TRBV7-2 and TRBJ2-2; tentatively, D is TRBD1 (5 bases). The V end lost 5 bases, the J end lost 8 bases, and 15 bases lay between the germline ends. CDR1 is SGHTA, CDR2 FQGNSA, per germline. This CDR3 has 14 residues. The DNA of the CDR3 is TGTGCCAGCAGCCCAACCCGCAGGGCTGGGGAGCTGTTTTTT. Translating gives CASSPTRRAGELFF.

Only one count was recorded for this clone. This chain joins TRBV30 and TRBJ1-1, with D tentatively TRBD1 (6 bases). CDR1 is GTSNPN and CDR2 is SVGIG in the germline V gene (reference sequence). Trimming pared 3 bases from V and 0 bases from J, leaving 11 bases between. The CDR3 is made up of 14 amino acids. The CDR3 is CAWRAGQLNTEAFF. The CDR3 region has the DNA TGTGCCTGGAGGGCTGGACAGCTGAACACTGAAGCTTTCTTT.

The rearrangement joins TRBV12-3 or TRBV12-4 to TRBJ1-3; D uncertain. The CDR3 totals 13 residues. V shed 7 bases and J shed 4 bases, with 11 bases lying between them. CDR3 sequence: CASKSSTGNTIYF. CDR3 nucleotide sequence: TGTGCCAGCAAATCCTCCACGGGAAACACCATATATTTT.

The chain employs TRBV7-6 and TRBJ2-7; 11 nucleotides agree with TRBD1. This CDR3 is built from 18 residues. V shed 5 bases, J shed 2 bases, and the junction held 14 bases outside the gene matches. From germline, CDR1 is SGHVS and CDR2 FNYEAQ. The CDR3 reads CASSLETTPGQGAYEQYF. The CDR3 DNA reads as TGTGCCAGCAGCCTCGAAACAACGCCGGGACAGGGGGCCTACGAGCAGTACTTC.

This chain joins TRBV7-2 and TRBJ2-1, with TRBD2 identical over 8 bases. V gave up 5 bases and J gave up 7 bases; unmatched junction bases: 10. Germline assignment: CDR1 SGHTA and CDR2 FQGNSA. This CDR3 contains 15 residues. CDR3 residues: CASSPTSGQWNEQFF. The CDR3 nucleotides are TGTGCCAGCAGCCCAACTAGCGGACAATGGAATGAGCAGTTCTTC.

This chain joins TRBV5-1 and TRBJ1-4; no clear D gene. V lost 0 bases and J 5 bases, leaving 8 bases between the germline ends. The CDR3 consists of 14 residues. CDR1 is SGHRS and CDR2 is YFSETQ in the germline V gene. The CDR3 sequence: CASSLDGPNEKLFF. As DNA, the CDR3 is TGCGCCAGCAGCTTGGACGGACCGAATGAAAAACTGTTTTTT.

The V and J genes are TRBV28 and TRBJ2-1, with 8 positions matching TRBD2. Germline CDR1 reads MDHEN; CDR2 reads SYDVKM. Losses at the gene ends were 3 bases for V and 4 bases for J; bases not matched to a gene: 5. The CDR3 extends over 15 amino acids. The CDR3 DNA reads as TGTGCCAGCAGTTTCAGCGGGGGTACGTACAATGAGCAGTTCTTC. Translated: CASSFSGGTYNEQFF.

J is TRBJ2-1 and V is TRBV11-3; 8 bases line up with TRBD1. Germline loops: CDR1 SGHNT, CDR2 YENEEA. The CDR3 spans 12 residues. The V and J ends lost 5 bases and 9 bases, in that order; junction bases with no gene match: 3. The chain's CDR3 is CASSLGTGEQFF. In DNA, the CDR3 is TGTGCCAGCAGCCTCGGGACAGGTGAGCAGTTCTTC. The entire variable domain, with the rest obtained from reference TRBV11-3 and TRBJ2-1, is as follows: EAGVVQSPRYKIIEKKQPVAFWCNPISGHNTLYWYLQNLGQGPELLIRYENEEAVDDSQLPKDRFSAERLKGVDSTLKIQPAELGDSAVYLCASSLGTGEQFFGPGTRLTVL.

The chain combines TRBV20-1 with TRBJ1-1; the D gene is possibly TRBD1 (5 bases). CDR1 is DFQATT, CDR2 SNEGSKA, per germline (reference sequence). V gave up 3 bases and J gave up 6 bases, with 14 bases separating them. This CDR3 is 13 amino acids long. CDR3 DNA sequence: TGCAGTGCTAGTCGAGGGGCGGAGGCTGAAGCTTTCTTT. Translation gives CSASRGAEAEAFF.

J is TRBJ2-7 and V is TRBV28, with 8 bases fitting TRBD1. The junction had 13 bases not matched to a gene; V was cut back by 8 bases and J by 4 bases. Germline V gene lookup returns CDR1 MDHEN and CDR2 SYDVKM. There are 15 residues in the CDR3. The DNA for the CDR3 is TGTGCCAGCCTCGACCCAAGACAGGGGCTTTACGAGCAGTACTTC. Its protein product is CASLDPRQGLYEQYF.

This clone was seen a handful of times. V is TRBV4-1 and J is TRBJ2-7; D may be TRBD2 (6 bases). Looked up from germline, CDR1 is MGHRA and CDR2 is YSYEKL. The CDR3 runs to 15 residues. Trimming pared 0 bases from V and 6 bases from J, leaving 15 bases between. This CDR3 reads CASSQDSSPGGEQYF. For the CDR3, the DNA is TGCGCCAGCAGCCAAGACTCCTCCCCCGGGGGCGAGCAGTACTTC.

The chain is built from TRBV19 and TRBJ1-6, with D possibly TRBD1 on 5 matching bases. Germline V gene sequence: CDR1 LNHDA, CDR2 SQIVND (reference sequence). The germline V and J ends were trimmed by 5 bases and 7 bases, with 15 bases remaining between them. The CDR3 contains 15 residues. In DNA form, the CDR3 reads TGTGCCAGTAGTGACGGACGCGGGGACAATTCACCCCTCCACTTT. The encoded protein is CASSDGRGDNSPLHF. The entire variable domain, with the rest obtained from reference TRBV19 and TRBJ1-6, is as follows: DGGITQSPKYLFRKEGQNVTLSCEQNLNHDAMYWYRQDPGQGLRLIYYSQIVNDFQKGDIAEGYSVSREKKESFPLTVTSAQKNPTAFYLCASSDGRGDNSPLHFGNGTRLTVT.

This clone was observed once. This chain links TRBV28 with TRBJ2-7; D is uncertain. V gave up 5 bases and J gave up 2 bases, with 16 bases separating them. Germline V gene lookup returns CDR1 MDHEN and CDR2 SYDVKM. The CDR3 is 15 residues long. In DNA form, the CDR3 reads TGTGCCAGCAGTGCGAGTATGGGATACCCCTACGAGCAGTACTTC. Translated: CASSASMGYPYEQYF.

This clone was picked up a small number of times. The genes are TRBV7-3 and TRBJ2-6; D not certain. CDR3 length equals 13 residues. CDR1 is SGHTA and CDR2 is FQGTGA in the germline V gene. Between the trimmed V and J ends, which lost 8 bases and 0 bases, there was a span of 5 bases. The CDR3 DNA reads as TGTGCCAGCCTTATCTCTGGGGCCAACGTCCTGACTTTC. As protein: CASLISGANVLTF.

V gene TRBV19 combines with J gene TRBJ2-3; 10 bases are a match to TRBD2. The junction had 12 bases not matched to a gene; V was cut back by 5 bases and J by 4 bases. From germline, CDR1 is LNHDA and CDR2 SQIVND (reference sequence). CDR3 length: 17 residues. The CDR3 sequence: CASSGPPAGGRPDTQYF. Written as DNA, the CDR3 is TGTGCCAGTAGTGGTCCTCCAGCGGGAGGGAGACCAGATACGCAGTATTTT.